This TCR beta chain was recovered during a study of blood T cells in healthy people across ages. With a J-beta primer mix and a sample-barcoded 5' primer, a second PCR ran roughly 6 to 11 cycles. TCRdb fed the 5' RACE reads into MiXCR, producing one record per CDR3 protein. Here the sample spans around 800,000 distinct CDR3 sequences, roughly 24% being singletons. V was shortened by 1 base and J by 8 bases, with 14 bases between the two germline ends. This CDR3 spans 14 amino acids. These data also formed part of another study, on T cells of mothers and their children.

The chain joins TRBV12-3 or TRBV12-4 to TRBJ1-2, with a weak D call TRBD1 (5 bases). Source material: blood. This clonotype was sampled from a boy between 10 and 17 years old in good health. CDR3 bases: TGTGCCAGCAGTTTAGGGGGCACCCTAGGAGGCTACACCTTC. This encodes CASSLGGTLGGYTF.